This passage covers 27 T cell receptor beta chains from one sample sequenced in a study of regulatory T cells in long-lasting Graves disease. Stated time point: persistent/refractory GD, antithyroid drugs over 5 years with positive TRAb. PBMC-extracted RNA yielded the TCR library. TCR beta libraries were built with iRepertoire HTBI primers and Arm-PCR of CDR3 regions. TCRdb re-called the multiplex PCR reads with MiXCR, one entry per CDR3 protein. The profile shows some 370,000 distinct CDR3 sequences, less than 25% of them singletons. The specimen comprised peripheral blood mononuclear cells (PBMCs), sampled when the disease was refractory, from a patient treated with antithyroid drugs. The receptors originated from a female donor with Graves disease.

This clonotype was found many times. V is TRBV6-1 and J is TRBJ1-2; D ambiguous. This CDR3 contains 13 residues. The germline V gene has CDR1 MNHNS and CDR2 SASEGT. V lost 3 bases to trimming and J lost 0 bases, with 5 bases between them. In DNA, the CDR3 is TGTGCCAGCAGTGAGGAGGCTAACTATGGCTACACCTTC. It codes for CASSEEANYGYTF.

A remark on this clonotype: The CDR3 does not close with the conserved phenylalanine or tryptophan, likely indicating a read error. This chain connects TRBV6-1 to TRBJ1-5; D gene uncertain. Germline assignment: CDR1 MNHNS and CDR2 SASEGT. V gave up 6 bases and J gave up 9 bases, with 15 bases separating them. This CDR3 region has 13 residues. The CDR3 DNA reads as TGTGCCAGCAGCCGGGATGACCTAGGGCCCCAGCATCTT. Translated, it gives CASSRDDLGPQHL.

This chain uses TRBV19 with TRBJ1-1; TRBD1 might be the D (6 bases). V was clipped by 9 bases and J by 5 bases, with 22 bases between them. CDR1 and CDR2 from the germline V gene are LNHDA and SQIVND (reference sequence). This CDR3 contains 15 residues. The CDR3 DNA is TGTGCCAGCAGGACGGGGGGCGGAGGTGAAACTGAAGCTTTCTTT. This gives the protein CASRTGGGGETEAFF.

This clonotype was observed a handful of times. The chain joins TRBV7-9 to TRBJ2-7; D gene unclear. The length of the CDR3 is 12 residues. Trimming stripped 5 bases from V and 9 bases from J, with 14 bases between. Germline assignment: CDR1 SEHNR and CDR2 FQNEAQ (reference sequence). The CDR3 DNA is TGTGCCAGCAGCCACGAGTCGGTCGTGCAGTACTTC. This gives the protein CASSHESVVQYF.

This clonotype has a count of ten or more. The rearrangement uses TRBV30 and TRBJ1-2, with D unresolved. The V end lost 5 bases, the J end lost 4 bases, and 11 bases lay between the germline ends. Germline V gene sequence: CDR1 GTSNPN, CDR2 SVGIG (reference sequence). CDR3 length equals 12 residues. CDR3 nucleotides: TGTGCCTGGCTCAGTGGAATCTATGGCTACACCTTC. Translating gives CAWLSGIYGYTF.

The table lists this clonotype with a few counts. The V and J genes are TRBV20-1 and TRBJ2-7; 12 bases agree with TRBD2. Germline CDR1 and CDR2: DFQATT and SNEGSKA (reference sequence). This CDR3 comprises 14 residues. The junction had 6 bases not matched to a gene; V was cut back by 6 bases and J by 3 bases. The CDR3 nucleotides read TGCAGTGCCCTAAGGACTAGCGGGATCTACGAGCAGTACTTC. This gives the protein CSALRTSGIYEQYF.

The sample holds a few counts of this clonotype. The gene calls are TRBV28 and TRBJ2-5, with 7 bases fitting TRBD2. Germline V lookup: CDR1 MDHEN, CDR2 SYDVKM. This CDR3 has 16 amino acids. V dropped 3 bases and J dropped 2; count of bases not matched to a gene: 9. This CDR3 is CASSFVGGGGQETQYF. CDR3 sequence (DNA): TGTGCCAGCAGTTTTGTTGGGGGGGGGGGACAAGAGACCCAGTACTTC.

This clonotype has a handful of counts. V and J are TRBV19 and TRBJ2-2; tentatively, D is TRBD2 (5 bases). In germline, CDR1 is LNHDA, CDR2 SQIVND (reference sequence). V lost 3 bases and J lost 1, with 9 bases in between. The CDR3 has 15 residues. The CDR3 region is CASSIAGMNTGELFF. The CDR3 DNA follows: TGTGCCAGTAGTATTGCCGGGATGAACACCGGGGAGCTGTTTTTT.

The table lists this clonotype with a few counts. The chain is built from TRBV19 and TRBJ2-5; 10 bases align to TRBD1. From germline, CDR1 is LNHDA and CDR2 SQIVND (reference sequence). The ends lost 5 bases at V and 4 bases at J; junction bases unmatched: 7. The CDR3 spans 15 residues. The CDR3 spells CASSSAGDRGETQYF. DNA of the CDR3: TGTGCCAGTAGTTCTGCCGGGGACAGGGGAGAGACCCAGTACTTC. Looking up the rest from reference TRBV19 and TRBJ2-5 gives the full variable domain: DGGITQSPKYLFRKEGQNVTLSCEQNLNHDAMYWYRQDPGQGLRLIYYSQIVNDFQKGDIAEGYSVSREKKESFPLTVTSAQKNPTAFYLCASSSAGDRGETQYFGPGTRLLVL.

The chain is built from TRBV29-1 and TRBJ1-2; 9 bases are shared with TRBD1. The CDR3 has 14 amino acids. V trimming: 8 bases; J trimming: 7 bases; junction bases outside the gene matches: 14. The germline CDR1 and CDR2 sequences are SQVTM and ANQGSEA. The CDR3 bases are TGCAGCTTCCTGTCCGGGACAGGGAAAGGTGGCTACACCTTC. Translating gives CSFLSGTGKGGYTF.

This rearrangement joins TRBV7-2 to TRBJ2-1, with 8 bases identical to TRBD1. The germline gives CDR1 SGHTA, CDR2 FQGNSA. Losses at the gene ends were 4 bases for V and 6 bases for J; bases not matched to a gene: 8. CDR3 length equals 15 residues. For the CDR3, the DNA is TGTGCCAGCAGCTCCGGACAGGGAGGTATCAATGAGCAGTTCTTC. Residues: CASSSGQGGINEQFF.

In the case of this clonotype: An end of the junction differs from the germline gene, which may be a read error. This rearrangement joins TRBV14 to TRBJ1-2; TRBD1 aligns across 7 bases. Per the germline V gene, CDR1 is SGHDN and CDR2 is FVKESK. The CDR3 has 12 residues. CDR3 DNA sequence: TGTGCCAGCAGCCAAGATCTGGGGACAGCATTCTTC. Its protein is CASSQDLGTAFF.

With regard to this clonotype: Possible read error: a much larger clone is one base away. CDR3 coding DNA: TGTGCCAGCAGTTTCCTCGGATTAATTTACGAGCAGTACTTC. Amino acid sequence: CASSFLGLIYEQYF. This chain uses TRBV28 with TRBJ2-7; D call uncertain. Germline CDR1 and CDR2: MDHEN and SYDVKM. V shed 3 bases and J shed 4 bases, with 13 bases lying between them. This CDR3 has 14 amino acids.

The J gene is TRBJ2-5, the V gene TRBV6-5; TRBD1 matches 11 bases. V lost 2 bases and J lost 4; bases outside the gene matches: 3. CDR1 is MNHEY and CDR2 is SVGAGI in the germline V gene. The CDR3 contains 15 residues. The CDR3 loop reads CASSYGTGGVETQYF. CDR3 sequence (DNA): TGTGCCAGCAGTTACGGGACAGGGGGGGTAGAGACCCAGTACTTC.

In this sample, this clonotype turned up many times. The V and J genes are TRBV11-3 and TRBJ2-2; D perhaps matches TRBD1 (5 bases). Trimming took off 5 bases at V and 7 bases at J, with 11 bases between the two ends. CDR3 length equals 13 residues. Germline V gives CDR1 SGHNT, CDR2 YENEEA. The CDR3 sequence is CASSLDRRGELFF. For the CDR3, the DNA is TGTGCCAGCAGCCTCGACAGACGCGGGGAGCTGTTTTTT.

The V and J genes are TRBV7-2 and TRBJ2-3, with TRBD1 identical over 9 bases. This CDR3 region has 14 residues. The V gene end was trimmed by 7 bases and the J gene end by 4 bases; junction bases not matched to a gene: 6. Looked up from germline, CDR1 is SGHTA and CDR2 is FQGNSA. This CDR3 is CASTRDRVPDTQYF. Here the CDR3 DNA reads TGTGCCAGCACCCGGGACAGGGTTCCAGATACGCAGTATTTT.

The chain links TRBV10-3 to TRBJ1-1; D may be TRBD1 (5 bases). The CDR3 is 16 residues long. CDR1 is ENHRY, CDR2 SYGVKD, per germline. Trimming took off 6 bases at V and 0 bases at J, with 17 bases between the two ends. The CDR3 protein is CAIRAGGPGMNTEAFF. The CDR3 DNA sequence: TGTGCCATCAGAGCGGGGGGACCAGGGATGAACACTGAAGCTTTCTTT.

This chain uses TRBV6-1 with TRBJ2-7; 7 bases agree with TRBD1. Germline V gene lookup returns CDR1 MNHNS and CDR2 SASEGT. The CDR3 consists of 15 residues. J lost 4 bases, V lost 6 bases, and 12 bases had no gene match. The CDR3 is CASSRILGTVYEQYF. The DNA of the CDR3 is TGTGCCAGCAGCAGAATACTTGGGACAGTGTACGAGCAGTACTTC.

In this sample, this clonotype turned up many times. V and J are TRBV3-1 and TRBJ2-2; no reliable D call. Trimming stripped 4 bases from V and 6 bases from J, with 6 bases between. Germline CDR1 is LGHDT and CDR2 is YNNKEL (reference sequence). CDR3 length: 12 amino acids. The CDR3 loop is CASSPSAGELFF. CDR3 nucleotides: TGTGCCAGCAGCCCCAGCGCCGGGGAGCTGTTTTTT.

J is TRBJ1-3 and V is TRBV7-3; 9 positions agree with TRBD1. The trim removed 5 bases at V and 0 bases at J, leaving 2 bases unmatched. The length of the CDR3 is 15 residues. CDR1 and CDR2 from the germline V gene are SGHTA and FQGTGA. CDR3 sequence: CASSLGQGSGNTIYF. Written as DNA, the CDR3 is TGTGCCAGCAGCCTGGGACAGGGCTCTGGAAACACCATATATTTT.

This clonotype occurred many times. This sequence joins TRBV27 and TRBJ2-7; 7 nucleotides align to TRBD2. Germline values: CDR1 MNHEY, CDR2 SMNVEV (reference sequence). This CDR3 has 14 amino acids. V was pared by 5 bases and J by 2 bases, with 6 bases of the junction left unmatched. In DNA form, the CDR3 reads TGTGCCAGCAGTCTCGGGACTACCCCCTACGAGCAGTACTTC. Protein sequence: CASSLGTTPYEQYF.

V and J are TRBV6-2 or TRBV6-3 and TRBJ1-5, with D uncertain. In germline, CDR1 is MNHEY, CDR2 SVGEGT. With 6 bases removed from V and 3 bases from J, the gap between germline ends came to 12 bases. The CDR3 contains 14 residues. In DNA, the CDR3 is TGTGCCAGCAGGGGCTCAGGAAACAATCAGCCCCAGCATTTT. Translating it yields CASRGSGNNQPQHF.

The sample holds many counts of this clonotype. The chain employs TRBV29-1 and TRBJ1-1, with 8 bases matching TRBD1. The CDR3 sequence is 13 residues long. Trimming at V came to 2 bases and at J to 4 bases, leaving 3 bases not matched to a gene. The germline gives CDR1 SQVTM, CDR2 ANQGSEA. The DNA for the CDR3 is TGCAGCGTTGAACAGGGGGCCAGCACTGAAGCTTTCTTT. Amino acid sequence: CSVEQGASTEAFF. The complete variable domain, with remaining parts taken from reference TRBV29-1 and TRBJ1-1, reads SAVISQKPSRDICQRGTSLTIQCQVDSQVTMMFWYRQQPGQSLTLIATANQGSEATYESGFVIDKFPISRPNLTFSTLTVSNMSPEDSSIYLCSVEQGASTEAFFGQGTRLTVV.

At least ten counts were recorded for this clonotype. The rearrangement links TRBV12-3 or TRBV12-4 to TRBJ2-5; D is perhaps TRBD1 (7 bases). Trimming removed 8 bases at V and 5 bases at J, with 15 bases between. This CDR3 contains 13 residues. The CDR3 reads CASGQGGWETQYF. In nucleotides, the CDR3 is TGTGCCAGCGGGCAGGGGGGTTGGGAGACCCAGTACTTC.

The sample holds many counts of this clonotype. V usage is TRBV28 and J usage is TRBJ1-4; D remains ambiguous. Trimming removed 6 bases at V and 2 bases at J, with 13 bases between. CDR1 is MDHEN and CDR2 is SYDVKM in the germline V gene. The CDR3 has 15 amino acids. The CDR3 nucleotides are TGTGCCAGCAGCTCTTCAGGCTTTACTAATGAAAAACTGTTTTTT. It translates to CASSSSGFTNEKLFF.

CDR3 DNA: TGTGCCAGCAGCTTAGCAGGGACTAGTTCGCAGTTCTTC. It yields the protein CASSLAGTSSQFF. This chain links TRBV7-2 with TRBJ2-1; 8 nucleotides align to TRBD2. The V gene's germline CDR1 is SGHTA and CDR2 FQGNSA. The CDR3 sequence is 13 residues long. With 0 bases clipped from V and 12 bases from J, the junction kept 4 bases outside the gene matches.

J is TRBJ2-7 and V is TRBV7-6; D might be TRBD2 (6 bases). Trimming stripped 1 base from V and 2 bases from J, with 12 bases between. CDR1 is SGHVS, CDR2 FNYEAQ, per germline. This CDR3 has 15 residues. In DNA form, the CDR3 reads TGTGCCAGCAGCTTAGGGGCAGGGAGGACCTACGAGCAGTACTTC. It codes for CASSLGAGRTYEQYF.